This T cell receptor (beta chain) was obtained from a study of vaccination effects on CD4 cells after COVID-19. ViraFEST assay sequencing came after antigen-specific CD4+ T cells were expanded with viral peptide pools. A 10-day culture period preceded the isolation of CD4+ T cells. All vaccine recipients tested negative for nucleocapsid antibodies and had never contracted SARS-CoV-2 infection. Days 3 and 7 were when half the medium was replaced with IL-2 medium. This table comes from immunoSEQ multiplex PCR, and its TCRdb copy is limited to in-frame clones, with some not included. The data show around 66,000 clones, with approximately 75% seen just once and about 4% held by the top ten. Germline V lookup: CDR1 LNHDA, CDR2 SQIVND (reference sequence). The junction had 7 bases not matched to a gene; V was cut back by 5 bases and J by 4 bases. The CDR3 runs 15 residues. As regards this clone: Antigen unknown.

V gene TRBV19 combines with J gene TRBJ2-2; 7 bases are a match to TRBD1. This sequence originates from a human donor who received a COVID-19 vaccine. Sequenced here: CD4+ T cells from PBMCs cultured with HCoV-OC43 spike peptides, sampled before COVID-19 vaccination. The subset: HCoV-OC43 spike overlapping peptide pool stimulation. CDR3 bases: TGTGCCAGTAGTCCACCACAGGGGAGCACCGGGGAGCTGTTTTTT. It yields the protein CASSPPQGSTGELFF.